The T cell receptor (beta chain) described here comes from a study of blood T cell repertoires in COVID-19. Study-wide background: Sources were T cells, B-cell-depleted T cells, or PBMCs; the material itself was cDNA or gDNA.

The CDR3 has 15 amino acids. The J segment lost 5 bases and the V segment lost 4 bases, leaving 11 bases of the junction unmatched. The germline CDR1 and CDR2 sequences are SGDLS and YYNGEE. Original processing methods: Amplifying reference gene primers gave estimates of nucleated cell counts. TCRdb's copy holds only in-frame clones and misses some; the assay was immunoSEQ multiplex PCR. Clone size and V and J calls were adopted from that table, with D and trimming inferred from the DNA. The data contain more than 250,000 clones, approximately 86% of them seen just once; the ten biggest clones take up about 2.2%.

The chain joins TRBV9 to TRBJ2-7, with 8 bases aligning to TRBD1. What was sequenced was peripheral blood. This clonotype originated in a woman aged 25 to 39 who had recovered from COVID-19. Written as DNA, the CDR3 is TGTGCCAGCAGCAAGGGACAGGAGGTCTTCCACGAGCAGTACTTC. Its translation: CASSKGQEVFHEQYF. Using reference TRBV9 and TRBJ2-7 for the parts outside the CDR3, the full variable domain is DSGVTQTPKHLITATGQRVTLRCSPRSGDLSVYWYQQSLDQGLQFLIQYYNGEERAKGNILERFSAQQFPDLHSELNLSSLELGDSALYFCASSKGQEVFHEQYFGPGTRLTVT.